The 15 T cell receptor beta chains below come from one sample, sequenced in a study of blood T cell repertoires in COVID-19. Using immunoSEQ multiplex PCR, the repertoire was profiled, and TCRdb retains in-frame clones only, with some absent. Among over 200,000 clones, about 83% were seen once, and the ten largest hold approximately 6%. The sequencing input was peripheral blood. The receptors derive from a man aged 80 or over with acute or convalescent COVID-19.

This clone was picked up a small number of times. This chain uses TRBV11-1 with TRBJ1-2, with 11 bases aligning to TRBD1. This CDR3 has 16 amino acids. Germline V lookup: CDR1 SGHAT, CDR2 FQDESV (reference sequence). V dropped 5 bases and J dropped 6; count of bases not matched to a gene: 11. The DNA for the CDR3 is TGTGCCAGCAGCACCAGGACAGGGGGCTCGACGGATGGCTACACCTTC. Translating it yields CASSTRTGGSTDGYTF.

The CDR3 region is CASSRGRDRDNIQYF. The CDR3 DNA reads as TGTGCCAGTAGTAGAGGAAGGGACAGGGATAACATTCAGTACTTC. The chain has TRBV19 and TRBJ2-4, with 9 positions matching TRBD1. Trimming cost V 4 bases and J 7 bases; bases outside gene matches: 8. The CDR3 is 15 residues long. Germline V gene sequence: CDR1 LNHDA, CDR2 SQIVND (reference sequence).

This clone has just a few counts. V gene TRBV18 combines with J gene TRBJ2-5; weak D call: TRBD1 (5 bases). The V end was cut by 3 bases, the J end by 1 base, with 12 bases between. The CDR3 has 15 amino acids. Germline V gene lookup returns CDR1 KGHSH and CDR2 LQKENI. CDR3: CASSPNTGPQETQYF. Written as DNA, the CDR3 is TGTGCCAGCTCACCTAATACAGGTCCCCAAGAGACCCAGTACTTC.

The chain uses TRBV19 and TRBJ1-4; 7 nucleotides agree with TRBD1. The CDR3 length is 14 residues. Trimming at V came to 4 bases and at J to 7 bases, leaving 6 bases not matched to a gene. Germline-derived CDR1 and CDR2 are LNHDA and SQIVND (reference sequence). CDR3 nucleotide sequence: TGTGCCAGTAGTACACAGGGGTTTGCTGAAAAACTGTTTTTT. Its protein is CASSTQGFAEKLFF.

The gene calls are TRBV5-1 and TRBJ2-7; the match to TRBD1 covers 10 bases. V trimming: 0 bases; J trimming: 3 bases; junction bases outside the gene matches: 6. There are 16 residues in the CDR3. Germline assignment: CDR1 SGHRS and CDR2 YFSETQ. The CDR3 reads CASSLAGQGEVYEQYF. For the CDR3, the DNA is TGCGCCAGCAGCTTGGCCGGACAGGGGGAGGTCTACGAGCAGTACTTC.

This clone was recorded at least ten times. This rearrangement joins TRBV7-6 to TRBJ2-2, with 8 bases fitting TRBD1. Trimming removed 3 bases from V and 7 bases from J; junction bases left unmatched: 4. In germline, CDR1 is SGHVS, CDR2 FNYEAQ. The CDR3 loop spans 14 amino acids. In DNA form, the CDR3 reads TGTGCCAGCAGCTTTCTGACAGGGGACGGGGAGCTGTTTTTT. Its protein is CASSFLTGDGELFF. The full variable domain, with the rest looked up from reference TRBV7-6 and TRBJ2-2, is GAGVSQSPRYKVTKRGQDVALRCDPISGHVSLYWYRQALGQGPEFLTYFNYEAQQDKSGLPNDRFSAERPEGSISTLTIQRTEQRDSAMYRCASSFLTGDGELFFGEGSRLTVL.

V is TRBV28 and J is TRBJ1-1, with 7 positions matching TRBD1. From germline, CDR1 is MDHEN and CDR2 SYDVKM. This CDR3 is 15 amino acids long. The V segment lost 6 bases and the J segment 0 bases; nucleotides outside the gene matches: 7. The CDR3 spells CASSPNDRVNTEAFF. Written as DNA, the CDR3 is TGTGCCAGCAGCCCCAATGACAGGGTGAACACTGAAGCTTTCTTT.

This rearrangement joins TRBV18 to TRBJ2-1, with a weak D call TRBD1 (5 bases). The CDR3 spans 14 residues. The ends were cut back, 6 bases at V and 10 bases at J, with 19 bases in the middle. Germline values: CDR1 KGHSH, CDR2 LQKENI. In DNA form, the CDR3 reads TGTGCCAGCTCGGAGAAATCAGGGTCTCGGGAGCAGTTCTTC. Translated: CASSEKSGSREQFF.

The chain is built from TRBV28 and TRBJ2-7; tentatively, D is TRBD1 (5 bases). V was cut by 6 bases and J by 4 bases, with 13 bases left in between. In germline, CDR1 is MDHEN, CDR2 SYDVKM. The CDR3 contains 13 residues. The CDR3 DNA sequence: TGTGCCAGCAGACATAGGACAAGGTACGAGCAGTACTTC. Residues: CASRHRTRYEQYF.

This chain links TRBV5-1 with TRBJ1-2; a weak D match, TRBD1 (5 bases). CDR3 length equals 13 residues. The ends were cut back, 5 bases at V and 0 bases at J, with 8 bases in the middle. CDR1 is SGHRS and CDR2 is YFSETQ in the germline V gene. Here the CDR3 DNA reads TGCGCCAGCAGTCAGGGAACTAACTATGGCTACACCTTC. Its protein product is CASSQGTNYGYTF.

The chain employs TRBV12-3 or TRBV12-4 and TRBJ2-3, with 8 bases that match TRBD1. With V trimmed by 5 bases and J by 3 bases, 1 base remained unmatched. CDR3 size: 13 residues. CDR3 coding DNA: TGTGCCAGCAGTGACAGGGGTACAGATACGCAGTATTTT. Protein: CASSDRGTDTQYF.

This clone was detected once. This chain links TRBV11-2 with TRBJ2-1; D is undetermined. CDR1 SGHAT and CDR2 FQNNGV come from the germline V gene. V gave up 4 bases and J gave up 9 bases, with 10 bases separating them. CDR3 length: 12 amino acids. The CDR3 loop is CASSYSFGEQFF. The CDR3 nucleotides are TGTGCCAGCAGCTATAGCTTCGGTGAGCAGTTCTTC.

J is TRBJ2-5 and V is TRBV7-6; D may be TRBD1 (6 bases). This CDR3 is 16 amino acids long. The germline V and J ends were trimmed by 0 bases and 3 bases, with 14 bases remaining between them. Per germline, CDR1 SGHVS and CDR2 FNYEAQ. The CDR3 bases are TGTGCCAGCAGCTTAGCGCAGGGGACCACCAAAGAGACCCAGTACTTC. Its protein is CASSLAQGTTKETQYF.

This chain links TRBV27 with TRBJ2-3; 9 bases match TRBD2. J gave up 5 bases and V 0 bases, and 3 bases lay outside the gene matches. Germline V gives CDR1 MNHEY, CDR2 SMNVEV (reference sequence). The CDR3 consists of 15 residues. The CDR3 sequence: CASSLSSGSRDTQYF. The CDR3 bases are TGTGCCAGCAGTTTATCTAGCGGGAGTAGAGATACGCAGTATTTT.

The rearrangement uses TRBV10-3 and TRBJ1-1; D is unclear. V was trimmed by 6 bases and J by 1 base, leaving 9 bases between them. CDR1 ENHRY and CDR2 SYGVKD come from the germline V gene. The CDR3 consists of 13 residues. The CDR3 coding sequence is TGTGCCATCAGGAGAGCGGAGAACACTGAAGCTTTCTTT. It encodes CAIRRAENTEAFF.